Listed below are T cell receptor beta chains from one sample, sequenced in a study of OX40 agonist ivuxolimab in advanced cancers. Clones were read by immunoSEQ multiplex PCR, and TCRdb kept only the in-frame ones, dropping some. The sample includes some 54,000 clones, approximately 86% of them seen just once. The sample was CD4+ or CD8+ T cells sorted from blood, taken in a trial of the OX40 agonist ivuxolimab. The receptor set was obtained from an adult with an advanced solid tumor such as melanoma, head and neck, liver or kidney cancer. The CDR3 runs from the conserved cysteine through the conserved F or W. Each record gives: CDR3 protein, CDR3 DNA, J gene, V gene, D gene, clone size. D genes are given only for firm matches. Some rows mark clone size as missing; the rest say once, few, many or name a class of expanded clone.

CASSIRDNNQPQHF | TGTGCCAGTAGTATAAGGGACAATAATCAGCCCCAGCATTTT | TRBJ1-5 | TRBV19 | - | -
CASSLDISYEQYF | TGTGCCAGCAGCTTGGACATCTCCTACGAGCAGTACTTC | TRBJ2-7 | TRBV5-4 | - | -
CASSVAGANTEAFF | TGTGCCAGTAGTGTCGCTGGGGCCAACACTGAAGCTTTCTTT | TRBJ1-1 | TRBV19 | - | -
CASRRHEGQGRILNEKLFF | TGTGCAAGTCGCCGACACGAGGGACAGGGTAGGATCCTCAATGAAAAACTGTTTTTT | TRBJ1-4 | TRBV12-2 | - | -
CASSPEGQLNYNEQFF | TGTGCCAGCAGCCCCGAAGGGCAACTTAACTACAATGAGCAGTTCTTC | TRBJ2-1 | TRBV9 | - | -
CASSPPLVLEENEAFF | TGTGCCAGCAGCCCTCCCCTTGTTTTAGAAGAGAATGAAGCTTTCTTT | TRBJ1-1 | TRBV7-9 | - | -
CASSYLPGTGIYEQYF | TGCGCCAGCAGCTACTTGCCCGGGACAGGGATCTACGAGCAGTACTTC | TRBJ2-7 | TRBV4-1 | TRBD1 | -
CAWSPGAFASGNTIYF | TGTGCCTGGAGTCCCGGCGCGTTTGCCTCTGGAAACACCATATATTTT | TRBJ1-3 | TRBV30 | - | -
CASSPYVGTPDTQYF | TGTGCCAGTAGCCCCTATGTGGGGACCCCAGATACGCAGTATTTT | TRBJ2-3 | TRBV19 | - | -
CAIVLRNRAKNIQYF | TGTGCCATCGTTCTGAGGAACCGAGCCAAAAACATTCAGTACTTC | TRBJ2-4 | TRBV2 | - | -
CASSPGTDGETQYF | TGTGCCAGCAGCCCGGGGACCGACGGAGAGACCCAGTACTTC | TRBJ2-5 | TRBV7-6 | - | medium-sized